Listed here are 5 T cell receptor beta chains from one sample, sequenced in a study of siplizumab effects on memory and regulatory T cells. Only in-frame clones appear in the TCRdb table, and some are missing; sequencing was by immunoSEQ multiplex PCR. The repertoire holds around 82,000 clones, with 93% as singletons. Sequenced: CD8+ T cells sorted from blood. These receptors all stem from a human donor in good health.

The chain recombines TRBV6-1 with TRBJ2-3; D ambiguous. This CDR3 contains 16 residues. V lost 3 bases, J lost 2 bases, and 15 bases lay in between. Germline-derived CDR1 and CDR2 are MNHNS and SASEGT. The CDR3 bases are TGTGCCAGCAGTGAGGGGTTGGAAATAGCCACAGATACGCAGTATTTT. As protein: CASSEGLEIATDTQYF.

The rearrangement joins TRBV10-2 to TRBJ2-2, with D uncertain. Germline V gene sequence: CDR1 WSHSY, CDR2 SAAADI. This CDR3 region has 11 residues. The germline V and J ends were trimmed by 6 bases and 6 bases, with 5 bases remaining between them. CDR3 protein: CASRVSGELFF. The CDR3 DNA follows: TGCGCCAGCAGGGTCTCCGGGGAGCTGTTTTTT.

The V call is TRBV7-9, the J call TRBJ2-1; no clear D gene. Germline CDR1 and CDR2: SEHNR and FQNEAQ (reference sequence). The V gene lost 5 bases and the J gene lost 0 bases, with 8 bases spanning the gap. The CDR3 totals 14 residues. The CDR3 DNA follows: TGTGCCAGCAGCCACCTTGACTCCTACAATGAGCAGTTCTTC. Translation: CASSHLDSYNEQFF.

The rearrangement uses TRBV11-2 and TRBJ2-3; 10 bases fit TRBD2. J was trimmed by 3 bases and V by 6 bases; bases with no gene match: 6. The length of the CDR3 is 15 residues. Per the germline V gene, CDR1 is SGHAT and CDR2 is FQNNGV. In DNA form, the CDR3 reads TGTGCCAGCAGGGCCAGCGGGGGGGCGACAGATACGCAGTATTTT. Its translation: CASRASGGATDTQYF. Filled out from reference TRBV11-2 and TRBJ2-3, the complete variable domain reads EAGVAQSPRYKIIEKRQSVAFWCNPISGHATLYWYQQILGQGPKLLIQFQNNGVVDDSQLPKDRFSAERLKGVDSTLKIQPAKLEDSAVYLCASRASGGATDTQYFGPGTRLTVL.

This clone was observed a handful of times. V gene TRBV6-6 combines with J gene TRBJ1-1; no reliable D call. The CDR3 loop spans 15 amino acids. The germline gives CDR1 MNHNY, CDR2 SVGAGI (reference sequence). V lost 0 bases, J lost 5 bases, and 13 bases lay in between. The CDR3 loop reads CASSYSILERTEAFF. The CDR3 region has the DNA TGTGCCAGCAGTTACTCGATCCTTGAGCGGACTGAAGCTTTCTTT.